The next 5 T cell receptor beta chains were all read from a single sample in a study of vaccination effects on CD4 cells after COVID-19. These receptors are not linked to any known antigen. Measured with immunoSEQ multiplex PCR; TCRdb has only the in-frame clones, and not every one. The sample shows about 30,000 clones, 80% to 85% of them seen only once. Under the ViraFEST assay, PBMC were stimulated with viral peptide pools so that antigen-specific CD4+ T cells expanded. Sequencing was performed afterwards. Cells that had been cultured for nine to eleven days were the source of isolated CD4+ T cells. BNT162b2 vaccine or mRNA-1273 vaccine was given to participants in two doses. The material was CD4+ T cells from PBMCs cultured with SARS-CoV-2 spike peptides, obtained after COVID-19 vaccination. The receptors come from a human donor who received a COVID-19 vaccine. Some clones in this sample may be carry-over from other donors' samples.

The V and J genes are TRBV30 and TRBJ1-5; D ambiguous. The ends were cut back, 2 bases at V and 2 bases at J, with 7 bases in the middle. The V gene's germline CDR1 is GTSNPN and CDR2 SVGIG (reference sequence). This CDR3 is 13 amino acids long. CDR3 in amino acids: CAWSLRGNQPQHF. The CDR3 DNA reads as TGTGCCTGGAGTCTGAGGGGCAATCAGCCCCAGCATTTT.

This clone was counted between two and nine times. The V call is TRBV7-3, the J call TRBJ2-5; D assignment may be TRBD1 or TRBD2 (6 bases each). Germline loops: CDR1 SGHTA, CDR2 FQGTGA. The CDR3 sequence is 15 residues long. Trimming shortened V by 2 bases and J by 2 bases, and 12 bases separated the two germline ends. The CDR3 DNA reads as TGTGCCAGCAGCTTATCCGGGGGCTATCAAGAGACCCAGTACTTC. This translates into CASSLSGGYQETQYF.

V gene TRBV20-1 combines with J gene TRBJ1-5, with 7 positions matching TRBD1. V gave up 6 bases and J gave up 6 bases; unmatched junction bases: 8. CDR1 DFQATT and CDR2 SNEGSKA come from the germline V gene (reference sequence). CDR3 length: 13 residues. DNA of the CDR3: TGCAGTGCCAGTAACAGGGGTGGTCAGCCCCAGCATTTT. This gives the protein CSASNRGGQPQHF.

The chain joins TRBV19 to TRBJ2-4; possibly TRBD2 for D (5 bases). V lost 4 bases and J 3 bases, leaving 13 bases between the germline ends. This CDR3 spans 15 amino acids. Germline V CDR1 and CDR2: LNHDA, SQIVND (reference sequence). For the CDR3, the DNA is TGTGCCAGTAGTACGGACTTCCCAGGCAAAAACATTCAGTACTTC. This translates into CASSTDFPGKNIQYF.

The table lists this clone with a few counts. The V call is TRBV7-2, the J call TRBJ2-1, with D hard to call. The germline V gene has CDR1 SGHTA and CDR2 FQGNSA. V was trimmed by 5 bases and J by 9 bases, leaving 23 bases between them. The CDR3 is 16 amino acids. The CDR3 DNA sequence: TGTGCCAGCAGCACCTTCCCGGGTTCCGTCTATGGTGAGCAGTTCTTC. It specifies CASSTFPGSVYGEQFF.